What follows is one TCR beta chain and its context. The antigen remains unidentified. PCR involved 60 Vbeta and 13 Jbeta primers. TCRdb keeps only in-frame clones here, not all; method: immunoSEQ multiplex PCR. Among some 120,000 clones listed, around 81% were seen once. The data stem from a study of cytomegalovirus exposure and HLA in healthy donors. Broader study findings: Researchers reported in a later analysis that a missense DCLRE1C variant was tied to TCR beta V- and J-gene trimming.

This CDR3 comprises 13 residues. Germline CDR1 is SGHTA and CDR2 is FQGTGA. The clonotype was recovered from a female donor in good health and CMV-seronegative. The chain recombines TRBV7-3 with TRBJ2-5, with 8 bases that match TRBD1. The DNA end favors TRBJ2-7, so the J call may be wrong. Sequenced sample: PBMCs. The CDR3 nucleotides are TGTGCCAGCAGCTTAGGGACAGGCTACGAGCAGTACTTC. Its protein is CASSLGTGYEQYF.